This T cell receptor (beta chain) was found in a study of human T cells and chemical hapten exposure. Germline V gene lookup returns CDR1 DFQATT and CDR2 SNEGSKA (reference sequence). This CDR3 contains 15 residues. The V segment lost 3 bases and the J segment 6 bases; nucleotides outside the gene matches: 13. As to time point: pre-sensitization, week 0. Specified treatment: therapeutic diphenylcyclopropenone sensitization with weekly scalp DPC. Study-wide findings and caveats: Following DPC sensitization, TCRs present above 1 in 1000 frequency showed no change. It should be noted that donors had alopecia, so their immune response may differ from healthy people's.

This clonotype was observed at least ten times. Its antigen is as yet unknown. MiXCR was run by TCRdb on the RACE reads, yielding one entry per CDR3 protein. The sample shows over 55,000 distinct CDR3 sequences, more than 7.5% of them seen only once. This sequence originates from a man aged 35-49 years with alopecia areata. Some clones in this sample may be carry-over from other donors' samples. The source was whole blood, collected in connection with sensitization to the hapten diphenylcyclopropenone (DPC). The chain uses TRBV20-1 and TRBJ2-7; TRBD2 agrees at 8 bases. As DNA, the CDR3 is TGCAGTGCTAGTGAGAACGGGAGGGCCGGTAGCGAGCAGTACTTC. It specifies CSASENGRAGSEQYF.